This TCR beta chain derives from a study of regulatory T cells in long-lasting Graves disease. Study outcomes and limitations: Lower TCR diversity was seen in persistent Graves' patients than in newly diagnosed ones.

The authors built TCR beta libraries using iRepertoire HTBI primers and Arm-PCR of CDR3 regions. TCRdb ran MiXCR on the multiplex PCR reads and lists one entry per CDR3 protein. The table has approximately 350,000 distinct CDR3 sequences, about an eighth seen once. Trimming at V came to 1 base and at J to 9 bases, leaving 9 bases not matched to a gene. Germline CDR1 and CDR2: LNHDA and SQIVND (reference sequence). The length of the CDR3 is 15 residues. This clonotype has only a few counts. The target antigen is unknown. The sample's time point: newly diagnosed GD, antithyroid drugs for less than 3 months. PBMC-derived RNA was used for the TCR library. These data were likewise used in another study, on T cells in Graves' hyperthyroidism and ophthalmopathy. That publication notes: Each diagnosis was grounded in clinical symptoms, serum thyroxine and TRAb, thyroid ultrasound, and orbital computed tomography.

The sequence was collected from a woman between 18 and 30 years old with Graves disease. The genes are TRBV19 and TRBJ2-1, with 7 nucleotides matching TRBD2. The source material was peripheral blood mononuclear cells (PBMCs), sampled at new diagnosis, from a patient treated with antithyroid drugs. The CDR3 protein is CASSIGGTIRSEQFF. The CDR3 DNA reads TGTGCCAGTAGTATAGGAGGGACTATAAGGAGTGAGCAGTTCTTC.